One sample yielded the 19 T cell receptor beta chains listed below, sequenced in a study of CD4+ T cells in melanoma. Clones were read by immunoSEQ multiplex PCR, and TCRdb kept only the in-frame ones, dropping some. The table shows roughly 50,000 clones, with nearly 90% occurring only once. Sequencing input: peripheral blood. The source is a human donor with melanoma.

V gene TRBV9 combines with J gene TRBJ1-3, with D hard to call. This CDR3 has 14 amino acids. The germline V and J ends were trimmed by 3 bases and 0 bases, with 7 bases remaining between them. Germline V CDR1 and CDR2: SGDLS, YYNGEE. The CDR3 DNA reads TGTGCCAGCAGCGACGAGAGCTCTGGAAACACCATATATTTT. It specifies CASSDESSGNTIYF.

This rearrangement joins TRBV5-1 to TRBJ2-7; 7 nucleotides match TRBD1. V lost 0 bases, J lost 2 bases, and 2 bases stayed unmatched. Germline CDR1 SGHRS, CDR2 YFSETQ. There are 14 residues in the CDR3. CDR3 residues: CASSLGDSPYEQYF. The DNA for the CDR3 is TGCGCCAGCAGCTTGGGGGACAGCCCCTACGAGCAGTACTTC.

The CDR3 DNA reads TGTGCCAGCTCACCAAAGACAGGCTATCAGCCCCAGCATTTT. This sequence encodes CASSPKTGYQPQHF. The V gene is TRBV18, the J gene TRBJ1-5; D possibly corresponds to TRBD1 (6 bases). CDR3 length: 14 amino acids. CDR1 is KGHSH, CDR2 LQKENI, per germline. Between the trimmed V and J ends, which lost 2 bases and 5 bases, there was a span of 10 bases.

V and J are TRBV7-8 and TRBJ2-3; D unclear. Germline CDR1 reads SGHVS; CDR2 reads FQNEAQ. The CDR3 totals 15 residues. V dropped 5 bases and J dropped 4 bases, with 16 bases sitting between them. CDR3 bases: TGTGCCAGCAGCCATTTGATTAGTGCATCAGATACGCAGTATTTT. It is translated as CASSHLISASDTQYF.

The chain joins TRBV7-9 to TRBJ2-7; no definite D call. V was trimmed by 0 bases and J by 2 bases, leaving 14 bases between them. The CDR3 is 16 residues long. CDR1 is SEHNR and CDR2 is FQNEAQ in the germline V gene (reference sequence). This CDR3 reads CASSLAMTINAYEQYF. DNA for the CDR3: TGTGCCAGCAGCTTAGCGATGACAATCAATGCCTACGAGCAGTACTTC.

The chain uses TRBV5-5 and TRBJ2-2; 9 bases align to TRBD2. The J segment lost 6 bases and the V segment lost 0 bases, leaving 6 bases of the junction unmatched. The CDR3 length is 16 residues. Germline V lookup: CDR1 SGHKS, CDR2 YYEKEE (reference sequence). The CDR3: CASSLDFSGGAGELFF. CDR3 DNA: TGTGCCAGCAGCTTGGATTTTAGCGGGGGAGCCGGGGAGCTGTTTTTT.

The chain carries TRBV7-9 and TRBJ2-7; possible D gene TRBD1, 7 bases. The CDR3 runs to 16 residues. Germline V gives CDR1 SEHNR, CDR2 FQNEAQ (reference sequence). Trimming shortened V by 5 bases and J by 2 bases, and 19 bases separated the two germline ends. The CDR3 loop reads CASSPPVWRGPYEQYF. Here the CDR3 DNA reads TGTGCCAGCAGCCCCCCGGTGTGGAGGGGGCCCTACGAGCAGTACTTC.

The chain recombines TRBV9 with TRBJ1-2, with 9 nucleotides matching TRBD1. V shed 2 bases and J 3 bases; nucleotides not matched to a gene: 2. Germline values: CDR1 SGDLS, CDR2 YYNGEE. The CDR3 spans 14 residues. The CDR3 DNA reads TGTGCCAGCAGCGTCGGGACAGGGCACTATGGCTACACCTTC. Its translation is CASSVGTGHYGYTF.

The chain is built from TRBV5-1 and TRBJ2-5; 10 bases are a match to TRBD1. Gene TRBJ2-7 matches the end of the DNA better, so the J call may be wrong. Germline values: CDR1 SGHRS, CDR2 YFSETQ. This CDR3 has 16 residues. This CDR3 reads CASSYLDRDRGYEQYF. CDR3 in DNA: TGCGCCAGCAGCTACTTAGACCGGGACAGGGGCTACGAGCAGTACTTC.

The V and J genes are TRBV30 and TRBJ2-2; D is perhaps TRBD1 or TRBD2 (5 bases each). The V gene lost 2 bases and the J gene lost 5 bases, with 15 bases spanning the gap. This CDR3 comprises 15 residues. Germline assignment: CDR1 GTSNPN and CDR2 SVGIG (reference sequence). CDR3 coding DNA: TGTGCCTGGAGTAGGTCCCGGGACGGGACCGGGGAGCTGTTTTTT. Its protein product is CAWSRSRDGTGELFF.

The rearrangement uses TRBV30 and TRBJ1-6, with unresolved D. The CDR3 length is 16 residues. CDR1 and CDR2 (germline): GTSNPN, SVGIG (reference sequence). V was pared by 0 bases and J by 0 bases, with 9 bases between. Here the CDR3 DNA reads TGTGCCTGGAGTGTACTGGGGAGCTCCTATAATTCACCCCTCCACTTT. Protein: CAWSVLGSSYNSPLHF.

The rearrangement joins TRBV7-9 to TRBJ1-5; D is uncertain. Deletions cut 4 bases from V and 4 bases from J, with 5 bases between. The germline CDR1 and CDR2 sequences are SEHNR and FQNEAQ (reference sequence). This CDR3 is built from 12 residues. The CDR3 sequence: CASSSPNQPQHF. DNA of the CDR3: TGTGCCAGCAGCTCCCCTAATCAGCCCCAGCATTTT.

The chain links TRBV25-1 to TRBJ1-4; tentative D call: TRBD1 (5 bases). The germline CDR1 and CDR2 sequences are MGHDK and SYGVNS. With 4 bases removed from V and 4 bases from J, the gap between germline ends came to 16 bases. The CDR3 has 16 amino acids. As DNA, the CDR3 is TGTGCCAGCAGTGGGAGAGGGGCAGGGCGTAATGAAAAACTGTTTTTT. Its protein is CASSGRGAGRNEKLFF.

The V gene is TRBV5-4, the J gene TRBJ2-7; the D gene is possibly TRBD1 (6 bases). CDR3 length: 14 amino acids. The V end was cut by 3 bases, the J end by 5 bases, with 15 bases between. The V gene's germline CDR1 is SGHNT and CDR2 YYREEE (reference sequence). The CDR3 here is CASSSRDNYNEQYF. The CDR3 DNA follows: TGTGCCAGCAGCTCCAGGGACAACTATAACGAGCAGTACTTC.

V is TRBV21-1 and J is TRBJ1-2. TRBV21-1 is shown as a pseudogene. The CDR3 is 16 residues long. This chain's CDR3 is CASSKVKGRGRSGYTF. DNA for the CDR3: TGTGCCAGCAGCAAAGTCAAAGGGAGGGGGAGGTCTGGCTACACCTTC.

The DNA for the CDR3 is TGTGCCAGCAGCATCGGCGGGTCCCGGAATGGCTACACCTTC. It specifies CASSIGGSRNGYTF. The chain is built from TRBV28 and TRBJ1-2; no reliable D call. In germline, CDR1 is MDHEN, CDR2 SYDVKM. This CDR3 comprises 14 residues. Trimming took off 6 bases at V and 6 bases at J, with 17 bases between the two ends.

The CDR3 DNA reads TGCAGCGTGGGGAGACAGCGCCAAGAGACCCAGTACTTC. This gives the protein CSVGRQRQETQYF. The chain joins TRBV29-1 to TRBJ2-5; D possibly matches TRBD1 or TRBD2 (5 bases each). This CDR3 has 13 residues. The ends were cut back, 6 bases at V and 1 base at J, with 12 bases in the middle. Germline V gives CDR1 SQVTM, CDR2 ANQGSEA.

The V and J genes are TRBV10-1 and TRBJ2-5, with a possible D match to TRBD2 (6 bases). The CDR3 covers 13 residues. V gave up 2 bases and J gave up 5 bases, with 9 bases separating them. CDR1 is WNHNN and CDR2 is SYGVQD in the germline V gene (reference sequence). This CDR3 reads CASSEAGLETQYF. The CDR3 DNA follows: TGCGCCAGCAGTGAGGCGGGGTTGGAGACCCAGTACTTC.

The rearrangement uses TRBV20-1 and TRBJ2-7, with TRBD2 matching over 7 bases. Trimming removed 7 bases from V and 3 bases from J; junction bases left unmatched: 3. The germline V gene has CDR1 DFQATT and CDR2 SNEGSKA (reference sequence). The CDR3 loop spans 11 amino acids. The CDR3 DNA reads TGCAGTGTCTTAGCGGGCTACGAGCAGTACTTC. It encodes CSVLAGYEQYF.